This T cell receptor beta chain was documented in a study of shared clonotypes between healthy human individuals. Germline V gene data show CDR1 as SGHTA and CDR2 as FQGTGA. V shed 5 bases and J 7 bases; nucleotides not matched to a gene: 9. This CDR3 is built from 15 residues. Profiling relied on immunoSEQ multiplex PCR, and the TCRdb table lists in-frame clones only, not all of them. The sample includes about 2.3 million clones, 85% to 95% seen only once; the top ten take roughly 0.36%. The chain recombines TRBV7-3 with TRBJ2-4, with TRBD2 matching 9 bases. Sequencing was done on a sample of naive CD4+ T cells from PBMCs. The subset: CD45RA+ positively selected. The clonotype comes from a man younger than 35 in good health. Some clones in this sample may be carry-over from other donors' samples. The CDR3 is CASSLSGLASNIQYF. The DNA for the CDR3 is TGTGCCAGCAGCCTGTCGGGACTAGCATCGAACATTCAGTACTTC.